These 21 T cell receptor beta chains originate from one sample sequenced in a study of somatic mutations in cytotoxic T cells in rheumatoid arthritis. Assay: immunoSEQ multiplex PCR; the TCRdb copy retains only in-frame clones and omits some. The sample shows 20,000 or so clones, around four fifths of them seen only once. The sequenced sample was CD8+ T cells sorted from blood. These receptors all come from a man aged 18 to 29 with rheumatoid arthritis.

The chain has TRBV6-5 and TRBJ2-5; D call uncertain. CDR1 MNHEY and CDR2 SVGAGI come from the germline V gene. This CDR3 has 10 residues. V was trimmed by 7 bases and J by 11 bases, leaving 11 bases between them. The CDR3 sequence: CASNRHPQYF. CDR3 bases: TGTGCCAGCAACAGACACCCACAGTACTTC.

The chain recombines TRBV28 with TRBJ1-1; D is possibly TRBD1 (5 bases). V lost 1 base to trimming and J lost 8 bases, with 11 bases between them. The CDR3 is 13 residues long. Germline lookup yields CDR1 MDHEN and CDR2 SYDVKM. The DNA for the CDR3 is TGTGCCAGCAGTTTATACAGGACACCAGAAGCTTTCTTT. Residues: CASSLYRTPEAFF.

The chain combines TRBV9 with TRBJ2-5; no firm D call. The ends were cut back, 0 bases at V and 1 base at J, with 10 bases in the middle. Germline V CDR1 and CDR2: SGDLS, YYNGEE. This CDR3 comprises 15 residues. CDR3 sequence: CASSVVGYRQETQYF. CDR3 bases: TGTGCCAGCAGCGTAGTAGGGTATCGCCAAGAGACCCAGTACTTC.

This rearrangement joins TRBV4-3 to TRBJ1-2; D unclear. The germline V gene encodes CDR1 LGHNA and CDR2 YSLEER. The CDR3 sequence is 16 residues long. The V gene lost 0 bases and the J gene lost 3 bases, with 14 bases spanning the gap. The CDR3 loop is CASSQDDLFSHYGYTF. The DNA for the CDR3 is TGCGCCAGCAGCCAAGATGATCTTTTCTCCCACTATGGCTACACCTTC.

This rearrangement joins TRBV6-5 to TRBJ1-1; D is perhaps TRBD1 (5 bases). Germline V gene lookup returns CDR1 MNHEY and CDR2 SVGAGI. The CDR3 has 13 residues. Trimming removed 11 bases from V and 3 bases from J, with 16 bases in between. CDR3 sequence (DNA): TGTGCCTGCTCCGGTCGGGGACACACTGAAGCTTTCTTT. As protein: CACSGRGHTEAFF.

The gene calls are TRBV5-6 and TRBJ2-3; 8 bases are a match to TRBD1. Trimming took 4 bases from V and 4 from J; bases not matched to a gene: 14. Germline CDR1 and CDR2: SGHDT and YYEEEE. This CDR3 comprises 17 residues. The CDR3 region has the DNA TGTGCCAGCAGCCGTCGGCGTGACAGGGGTGGGGCAGATACGCAGTATTTT. Its protein product is CASSRRRDRGGADTQYF. The full variable domain, rest sourced from reference TRBV5-6 and TRBJ2-3, is DAGVTQSPTHLIKTRGQQVTLRCSPKSGHDTVSWYQQALGQGPQFIFQYYEEEERQRGNFPDRFSGHQFPNYSSELNVNALLLGDSALYLCASSRRRDRGGADTQYFGPGTRLTVL.

This clone was observed a few times. This sequence joins TRBV11-2 and TRBJ2-3; 10 bases agree with TRBD1. CDR3 size: 15 residues. V was pared by 4 bases and J by 4 bases, with 5 bases of the junction left unmatched. CDR1 is SGHAT, CDR2 FQNNGV, per germline. The CDR3 nucleotides are TGTGCCAGCAGCTACCAGGGGACAGGGGCAGATACGCAGTATTTT. Protein: CASSYQGTGADTQYF.

The gene calls are TRBV9 and TRBJ2-2; 9 bases map to TRBD1. The trim removed 3 bases at V and 4 bases at J, leaving 13 bases unmatched. Per the germline V gene, CDR1 is SGDLS and CDR2 is YYNGEE. This CDR3 region has 18 residues. The CDR3 spells CASSARLTGGSPTGELFF. CDR3 DNA sequence: TGTGCCAGCAGCGCCCGGCTGACAGGGGGGAGTCCCACCGGGGAGCTGTTTTTT.

This clone has only a few counts. The chain couples TRBV14 to TRBJ1-1; D is uncertain. CDR1 is SGHDN and CDR2 is FVKESK in the germline V gene. V lost 4 bases and J lost 3, with 6 bases in between. The CDR3 totals 12 residues. CDR3 sequence: CASSLEDTEAFF. DNA for the CDR3: TGTGCCAGCAGCCTCGAGGACACTGAAGCTTTCTTT.

The V and J genes are TRBV2 and TRBJ2-1; D gene uncertain. Germline CDR1 reads SNHLY; CDR2 reads FYNNEI. The V gene lost 0 bases and the J gene lost 0 bases, with 6 bases spanning the gap. This CDR3 contains 15 residues. The CDR3 sequence: CASSEAVSSYNEQFF. As DNA, the CDR3 is TGTGCCAGCAGTGAAGCGGTGAGCTCCTACAATGAGCAGTTCTTC. Full variable domain (missing parts from reference TRBV2 and TRBJ2-1): EPEVTQTPSHQVTQMGQEVILRCVPISNHLYFYWYRQILGQKVEFLVSFYNNEISEKSEIFDDQFSVERPDGSNFTLKIRSTKLEDSAMYFCASSEAVSSYNEQFFGPGTRLTVL.

The rearrangement links TRBV27 to TRBJ2-5; tentative D call: TRBD2 (6 bases). V dropped 9 bases and J dropped 4 bases, with 9 bases sitting between them. The germline gives CDR1 MNHEY, CDR2 SMNVEV (reference sequence). This CDR3 comprises 11 residues. In DNA form, the CDR3 reads TGTGCCAGGGAGGGGCCAGAGACCCAGTACTTC. This sequence encodes CAREGPETQYF.

The chain uses TRBV5-1 and TRBJ1-1, with a possible D match to TRBD1 (5 bases). V was pared by 5 bases and J by 3 bases, with 26 bases between. Germline V gene sequence: CDR1 SGHRS, CDR2 YFSETQ. The CDR3 sequence is 18 residues long. CDR3 protein: CASRQEVARAGSYTEAFF. The DNA for the CDR3 is TGCGCCAGCAGGCAAGAGGTCGCCAGGGCTGGATCGTACACTGAAGCTTTCTTT.

The J gene is TRBJ2-2, the V gene TRBV4-2, with 8 bases that match TRBD1. The junction had 2 bases not matched to a gene; V was cut back by 3 bases and J by 5 bases. The CDR3 spans 14 residues. CDR1 is LGHNA, CDR2 YNFKEQ, per germline. CDR3 in DNA: TGTGCCAGCAGCCACGGACAGGGTACCGGGGAGCTGTTTTTT. It translates to CASSHGQGTGELFF.

The chain employs TRBV7-3 and TRBJ2-5; TRBD2 matches at 7 bases. CDR3 length: 15 amino acids. The V segment lost 5 bases and the J segment 2 bases; nucleotides outside the gene matches: 8. CDR1 and CDR2 (germline): SGHTA, FQGTGA. The CDR3 region has the DNA TGTGCCAGCAGCCCACTGGGACTAACTCAAGAGACCCAGTACTTC. This gives the protein CASSPLGLTQETQYF.

The chain joins TRBV2 to TRBJ1-2; D not resolved. Germline V CDR1 and CDR2: SNHLY, FYNNEI. The CDR3 length is 15 residues. Deletions cut 3 bases from V and 4 bases from J, with 15 bases between. The CDR3 DNA reads TGTGCCAGCAGTGATCCCGGAACCGGGAGCTATGGCTACACCTTC. Protein: CASSDPGTGSYGYTF. Combining the CDR3 with reference TRBV2 and TRBJ1-2 gives the whole variable domain EPEVTQTPSHQVTQMGQEVILRCVPISNHLYFYWYRQILGQKVEFLVSFYNNEISEKSEIFDDQFSVERPDGSNFTLKIRSTKLEDSAMYFCASSDPGTGSYGYTFGSGTRLTVV.

The chain uses TRBV4-1 and TRBJ2-5, with TRBD1 identical over 12 bases. V shed 1 base and J 5 bases; nucleotides not matched to a gene: 8. This CDR3 comprises 17 residues. Germline V gene sequence: CDR1 MGHRA, CDR2 YSYEKL. The CDR3 DNA sequence: TGCGCCAGCAGCCAAGTAGCGGGACAGGGGGCCCCGGAGACCCAGTACTTC. This codes for CASSQVAGQGAPETQYF.

The V gene is TRBV9, the J gene TRBJ1-6; no definite D call. The germline V gene encodes CDR1 SGDLS and CDR2 YYNGEE. V dropped 0 bases and J dropped 8 bases, with 6 bases sitting between them. The length of the CDR3 is 13 residues. The DNA for the CDR3 is TGTGCCAGCAGCGTAGACGAGTATTCACCCCTCCACTTT. This encodes CASSVDEYSPLHF. Filled out from reference TRBV9 and TRBJ1-6, the complete variable domain reads DSGVTQTPKHLITATGQRVTLRCSPRSGDLSVYWYQQSLDQGLQFLIQYYNGEERAKGNILERFSAQQFPDLHSELNLSSLELGDSALYFCASSVDEYSPLHFGNGTRLTVT.

J is TRBJ2-7 and V is TRBV14, with D perhaps matching TRBD1 (6 bases). Germline CDR1 SGHDN, CDR2 FVKESK. The CDR3 is 13 residues long. V dropped 3 bases and J dropped 5 bases, with 11 bases sitting between them. CDR3 loop: CASSHQGFNEQYF. The DNA for the CDR3 is TGTGCCAGCAGCCACCAGGGGTTCAACGAGCAGTACTTC.

This clone was seen only once. V is TRBV7-9 and J is TRBJ2-1, with D possibly TRBD1 on 6 matching bases. Trimming stripped 0 bases from V and 3 bases from J, with 12 bases between. The V gene's germline CDR1 is SEHNR and CDR2 FQNEAQ (reference sequence). The CDR3 length is 16 residues. The CDR3 nucleotides read TGTGCCAGCAGCTTAGCGATCGGGACAAACTACAATGAGCAGTTCTTC. Amino acid sequence: CASSLAIGTNYNEQFF.

The J gene is TRBJ1-3, the V gene TRBV2; D is ambiguous. CDR1 is SNHLY, CDR2 FYNNEI, per germline. The length of the CDR3 is 13 residues. V was trimmed by 7 bases and J by 4 bases, leaving 11 bases between them. The DNA of the CDR3 is TGTGCCAGCATTGGAGGGTCAGGAAACACCATATATTTT. Amino acids: CASIGGSGNTIYF. Full variable domain (rest looked up from reference TRBV2 and TRBJ1-3): EPEVTQTPSHQVTQMGQEVILRCVPISNHLYFYWYRQILGQKVEFLVSFYNNEISEKSEIFDDQFSVERPDGSNFTLKIRSTKLEDSAMYFCASIGGSGNTIYFGEGSWLTVV.

V gene TRBV19 combines with J gene TRBJ1-1; D call uncertain. V was shortened by 7 bases and J by 7 bases, with 16 bases between the two germline ends. The CDR3 contains 13 residues. CDR1 is LNHDA, CDR2 SQIVND, per germline (reference sequence). The CDR3 here is CASTTGLGGEAFF. CDR3 nucleotides: TGTGCCAGTACTACGGGTCTAGGTGGTGAAGCTTTCTTT.